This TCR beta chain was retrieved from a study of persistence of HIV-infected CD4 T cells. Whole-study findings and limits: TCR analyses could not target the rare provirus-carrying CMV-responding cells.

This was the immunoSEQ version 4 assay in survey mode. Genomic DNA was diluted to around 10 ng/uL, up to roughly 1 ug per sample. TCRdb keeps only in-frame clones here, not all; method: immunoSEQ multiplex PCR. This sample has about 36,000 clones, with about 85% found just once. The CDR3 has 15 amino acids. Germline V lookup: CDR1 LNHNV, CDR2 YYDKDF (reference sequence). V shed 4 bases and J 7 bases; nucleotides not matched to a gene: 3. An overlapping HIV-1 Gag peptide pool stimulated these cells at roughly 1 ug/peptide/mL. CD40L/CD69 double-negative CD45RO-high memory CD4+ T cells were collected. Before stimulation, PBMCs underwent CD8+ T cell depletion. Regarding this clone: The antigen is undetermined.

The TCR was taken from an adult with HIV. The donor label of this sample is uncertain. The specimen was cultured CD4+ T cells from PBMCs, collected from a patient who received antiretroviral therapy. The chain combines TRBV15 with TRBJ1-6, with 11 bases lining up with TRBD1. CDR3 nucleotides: TGTGCCACCAGCATCGGGACAGGGGGAAATTCACCCCTCCACTTT. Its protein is CATSIGTGGNSPLHF. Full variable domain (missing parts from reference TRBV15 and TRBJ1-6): DAMVIQNPRYQVTQFGKPVTLSCSQTLNHNVMYWYQQKSSQAPKLLFHYYDKDFNNEADTPDNFQSRRPNTSFCFLDIRSPGLGDTAMYLCATSIGTGGNSPLHFGNGTRLTVT.